This TCR beta chain was recovered during a study of shared clonotypes between healthy human individuals. CDR1 is GTSNPN, CDR2 SVGIG, per germline (reference sequence). The CDR3 has 14 residues. Between the trimmed V and J ends, which lost 2 bases and 8 bases, there was a span of 18 bases. This clone appeared a few times. Its target is unknown. Overall study findings and caveats: Generation of non-shared clonotypes was less probable than generation of clonotypes shared by all four donors.

Libraries were prepared by immunoSEQ multiplex PCR; TCRdb keeps only in-frame clonotypes and omits some of them. The sample has 950,000 to 1,300,000 clones; roughly 70% are singletons. Source material: memory CD4+ T cells sorted from blood. Subset here: CD45RA-negative fraction. The sequence derives from a man aged 18 to 30 in good health. V usage is TRBV30 and J usage is TRBJ1-2, with D maybe TRBD1 (5 bases). The CDR3 spells CAWSNTQGRGGYTF. DNA for the CDR3: TGTGCCTGGAGTAACACGCAGGGCCGGGGCGGCTACACCTTC.